This is a list of T cell receptor beta chains from one sample in a study of shared clonotypes between healthy human individuals. Sequencing used immunoSEQ multiplex PCR; TCRdb keeps in-frame clones, though not all of them. The data hold around 2,000,000 clones, with under 95% observed a single time. Sequenced input: naive CD8+ T cells from PBMCs. These receptors came from a man aged 18 to 29 in good health. Some clones in this sample may be carry-over from other donors' samples. The CDR3 runs from the conserved cysteine through the conserved F or W. Fields, in order: clone size, J gene, D gene, V gene, CDR3 protein, CDR3 DNA. D genes are given only for firm matches. Size tells how often a clone was seen (once, few, many) or the class of an expanded clone, and some rows leave it out.

clone size: .
J gene: TRBJ2-5
D gene: TRBD2
V gene: TRBV9
CDR3 protein: CASSVEAGGVQETQYF
CDR3 DNA: TGTGCCAGCAGCGTAGAAGCGGGAGGGGTCCAAGAGACCCAGTACTTC

clone size: .
J gene: TRBJ2-2
D gene: TRBD2
V gene: TRBV27
CDR3 protein: CASSPGTSGTGELFF
CDR3 DNA: TGTGCCAGCAGTCCCGGGACTAGCGGCACCGGGGAGCTGTTTTTT

clone size: .
J gene: TRBJ2-7
D gene: TRBD2
V gene: TRBV6-1
CDR3 protein: CASSETSGRADYEQYF
CDR3 DNA: TGTGCCAGCAGTGAGACTAGCGGGAGGGCCGACTACGAGCAGTACTTC

clone size: .
J gene: TRBJ2-7
D gene: TRBD2
V gene: TRBV5-1
CDR3 protein: CASSATSGRGSYEQYF
CDR3 DNA: TGCGCCAGCAGCGCCACTAGCGGGAGGGGCTCCTACGAGCAGTACTTC

clone size: .
J gene: TRBJ1-1
D gene: .
V gene: TRBV7-6
CDR3 protein: CASSPRTAAEAFF
CDR3 DNA: TGTGCCAGCAGCCCCAGGACGGCTGCCGAAGCTTTCTTT

clone size: .
J gene: TRBJ1-1
D gene: .
V gene: TRBV10-2
CDR3 protein: CASRPFGGEYDTEAFF
CDR3 DNA: TGCGCCAGCAGACCCTTTGGGGGAGAATACGACACTGAAGCTTTCTTT

clone size: .
J gene: TRBJ2-1
D gene: TRBD2
V gene: TRBV19
CDR3 protein: CASSLGPGGFYNEQFF
CDR3 DNA: TGTGCCAGTAGTCTGGGACCGGGGGGATTCTACAATGAGCAGTTCTTC

clone size: .
J gene: TRBJ2-1
D gene: .
V gene: TRBV9
CDR3 protein: CASSVAGPPYNEQFF
CDR3 DNA: TGTGCCAGCAGCGTAGCGGGGCCACCGTACAATGAGCAGTTCTTC

clone size: once
J gene: TRBJ1-3
D gene: .
V gene: TRBV7-9
CDR3 protein: CASSLGGIGNTIYF
CDR3 DNA: TGTGCCAGCAGCTTGGGGGGGATAGGAAACACCATATATTTT

clone size: .
J gene: TRBJ2-7
D gene: .
V gene: TRBV5-1
CDR3 protein: CASSERPIYEQYF
CDR3 DNA: TGCGCCAGCAGCGAGAGGCCCATCTACGAGCAGTACTTC

clone size: .
J gene: TRBJ2-7
D gene: .
V gene: TRBV27
CDR3 protein: CASSSPSRGTYEQYF
CDR3 DNA: TGTGCCAGCAGTTCTCCCAGCAGGGGCACCTACGAGCAGTACTTC

clone size: .
J gene: TRBJ1-1
D gene: .
V gene: TRBV9
CDR3 protein: CASSAVTNTEAFF
CDR3 DNA: TGTGCCAGCAGCGCCGTAACCAACACTGAAGCTTTCTTT

clone size: .
J gene: TRBJ2-1
D gene: .
V gene: TRBV19
CDR3 protein: CASSGFVYNEQFF
CDR3 DNA: TGTGCCAGTAGCGGTTTTGTGTACAATGAGCAGTTCTTC

clone size: once
J gene: TRBJ2-7
D gene: .
V gene: TRBV9
CDR3 protein: CASSVRPSYEQYF
CDR3 DNA: TGTGCCAGCAGCGTACGACCATCCTACGAGCAGTACTTC

clone size: .
J gene: TRBJ2-1
D gene: .
V gene: TRBV27
CDR3 protein: CASSPDIAVLHEQFF
CDR3 DNA: TGTGCCAGCAGTCCAGATATAGCGGTTTTACATGAGCAGTTCTTC

clone size: .
J gene: TRBJ1-1
D gene: TRBD1
V gene: TRBV6-6
CDR3 protein: CASSYGTGATEAFF
CDR3 DNA: TGTGCCAGCAGTTACGGGACAGGGGCCACTGAAGCTTTCTTT

clone size: .
J gene: TRBJ2-1
D gene: .
V gene: TRBV19
CDR3 protein: CASSIGLPHNEQFF
CDR3 DNA: TGTGCCAGTAGTATAGGACTCCCTCACAATGAGCAGTTCTTC

clone size: few
J gene: TRBJ2-2
D gene: .
V gene: TRBV7-9
CDR3 protein: CASSLTLEGLNTGELFF
CDR3 DNA: TGTGCCAGCAGCTTAACGTTGGAAGGCCTGAACACCGGGGAGCTGTTTTTT

clone size: .
J gene: TRBJ2-1
D gene: TRBD2
V gene: TRBV4-1
CDR3 protein: CASSPWTSGRASEQFF
CDR3 DNA: TGCGCCAGCAGCCCTTGGACTAGCGGGAGGGCCTCGGAGCAGTTCTTC

clone size: .
J gene: TRBJ1-1
D gene: TRBD1
V gene: TRBV23-1
CDR3 protein: CASSPLNDRGMDAEAFF
CDR3 DNA: TGCGCCAGCAGTCCCCTGAATGACAGGGGAATGGACGCTGAAGCTTTCTTT

clone size: .
J gene: TRBJ2-7
D gene: .
V gene: TRBV5-6
CDR3 protein: CASSVGRMDNF
CDR3 DNA: TGTGCCAGCAGCGTCGGACGGATGGATAACTTC

clone size: .
J gene: TRBJ1-2
D gene: .
V gene: TRBV19
CDR3 protein: CASSRAGLKLARRYYGYTF
CDR3 DNA: TGTGCCAGTAGTAGGGCGGGGCTGAAACTTGCCCGGAGGTACTATGGCTACACCTTC

clone size: once
J gene: TRBJ2-6
D gene: .
V gene: TRBV5-1
CDR3 protein: CASGPGRQESSGANVLTF
CDR3 DNA: TGCGCCAGCGGACCCGGAAGACAGGAAAGCTCTGGGGCCAACGTCCTGACTTTC

clone size: .
J gene: TRBJ2-7
D gene: .
V gene: TRBV28
CDR3 protein: CASSSASLTRGSYEQYF
CDR3 DNA: TGTGCCAGCAGTTCCGCTTCCCTGACTCGGGGCTCCTACGAGCAGTACTTC